This TCR beta chain stems from a study of OX40 agonist ivuxolimab in advanced cancers. The V gene's germline CDR1 is SGDLS and CDR2 YYNGEE. This CDR3 is 13 amino acids long. Trimming pared 3 bases from V and 1 base from J, leaving 7 bases between. Repertoires were generated with immunoSEQ multiplex PCR, while TCRdb's copy carries only in-frame clones and drops some. The sample includes approximately 86,000 clones, roughly 93% of them seen just once. This clonotype originated in an adult with an advanced solid tumor such as melanoma, head and neck, liver or kidney cancer. The genes are TRBV9 and TRBJ2-5; no firm D call. The sequences come from CD4+ or CD8+ T cells sorted from blood, collected in a trial of the OX40 agonist ivuxolimab. As DNA, the CDR3 is TGTGCCAGCAGCGCCGGCCCCCAAGAGACCCAGTACTTC. Translated, it gives CASSAGPQETQYF.